These T cell receptor beta chains were read from a single sample in a study of cytomegalovirus exposure and HLA in healthy donors. This table comes from immunoSEQ multiplex PCR, and its TCRdb copy is limited to in-frame clones, with some not included. The repertoire holds approximately 220,000 clones, with around nine tenths as singletons. Sample: PBMCs. The receptors were gathered from a man aged 18 to 29 in good health and CMV-seronegative. Both conserved end residues are part of each CDR3. A D gene is named only where the DNA matches it firmly. Clone size, where shown, is once, few, many, or a class for clones that have expanded.

j_call: TRBJ2-7; v_call: TRBV30; clone_size: NA; d_call: NA; cdr3_nt: TGTGCCTGGAGTGCAGGGCACGGGCAGTACTTC; cdr3_aa: CAWSAGHGQYF
j_call: TRBJ1-6; v_call: TRBV6-4; clone_size: NA; d_call: NA; cdr3_nt: TGTGCCAGCATGAAGGGGAGGTCACCCCTCCACTTT; cdr3_aa: CASMKGRSPLHF
j_call: TRBJ2-3; v_call: TRBV9; clone_size: NA; d_call: TRBD2; cdr3_nt: TGTGCCAGCAGCACACTAGCGGGGGGGTACACAGATACGCAGTATTTT; cdr3_aa: CASSTLAGGYTDTQYF
j_call: TRBJ2-1; v_call: TRBV13; clone_size: once; d_call: TRBD2; cdr3_nt: TGTGCCAGCAGCCTCCCGCTAGCGGGGGGTTACAATGAGCAGTTCTTC; cdr3_aa: CASSLPLAGGYNEQFF
j_call: TRBJ2-5; v_call: TRBV18; clone_size: once; d_call: TRBD2; cdr3_nt: TGTGCCAGCTCCCCCGGGACTAGCGGGGGAACGCAAGAGACCCAGTACTTC; cdr3_aa: CASSPGTSGGTQETQYF
j_call: TRBJ1-4; v_call: TRBV7-9; clone_size: NA; d_call: NA; cdr3_nt: TGTGCCAGCAGCCTAAGATATGAAAAACTGTTTTTT; cdr3_aa: CASSLRYEKLFF
j_call: TRBJ2-2; v_call: TRBV13; clone_size: NA; d_call: NA; cdr3_nt: TGTGCCAGCAGCTTAGGGGCTGTAACATACACCGGGGAGCTGTTTTTT; cdr3_aa: CASSLGAVTYTGELFF
j_call: TRBJ2-7; v_call: TRBV10-1; clone_size: NA; d_call: NA; cdr3_nt: TGCGCCAGCAGTGAGGGAGGGGTCGCGCCCTACGAGCAGTACTTC; cdr3_aa: CASSEGGVAPYEQYF
j_call: TRBJ1-2; v_call: TRBV7-3; clone_size: once; d_call: TRBD1; cdr3_nt: TGTGCCAGCAGCACGACAGGGGGCGGTGGCTATGGCTACACCTTC; cdr3_aa: CASSTTGGGGYGYTF
j_call: TRBJ2-7; v_call: TRBV4-3; clone_size: NA; d_call: TRBD2; cdr3_nt: TGCGCCAGCAGCCAAGTTCATGTGACTAGCGGGAGCCACGAGCAGTACTTC; cdr3_aa: CASSQVHVTSGSHEQYF
j_call: TRBJ1-5; v_call: TRBV4-3; clone_size: NA; d_call: NA; cdr3_nt: TGCGCCAGCAGCCGGGCTAGCAATCAGCCCCAGCATTTT; cdr3_aa: CASSRASNQPQHF